The sequence of this T cell receptor (beta chain) was determined in a study of glioma-infiltrating T cells. This clonotype was detected once. Mismatch with germline at one junction end may stem from a read error. The iRepertoire nested amplicon-rescue multiplex PCR amplified TCR alpha and beta CDR3s from RNA. TCRdb reprocessed the multiplex PCR reads with MiXCR, giving one entry per CDR3 protein. The repertoire holds 90,000 or so distinct CDR3 sequences, 35% to 45% seen once, with under 40% in the top ten. What was sequenced was glioma tissue, nonneoplastic brain tissue, or PBMCs (not recorded which). The receptor's source is a human donor with low-grade glioma or glioblastoma, undergoing nonglioma brain surgery, or in good health (not recorded which).

CDR3 DNA sequence: TGCGCCAGCAGCCAGGGGTGCCAGGGAGGTTATCAACCCCAGCATTTT. As protein: CASSQGCQGGYQPQHF. The chain joins TRBV4-1 to TRBJ1-5; a possible D gene is TRBD1 (5 bases). The CDR3 is 16 residues long. CDR1 MGHRA and CDR2 YSYEKL come from the germline V gene.